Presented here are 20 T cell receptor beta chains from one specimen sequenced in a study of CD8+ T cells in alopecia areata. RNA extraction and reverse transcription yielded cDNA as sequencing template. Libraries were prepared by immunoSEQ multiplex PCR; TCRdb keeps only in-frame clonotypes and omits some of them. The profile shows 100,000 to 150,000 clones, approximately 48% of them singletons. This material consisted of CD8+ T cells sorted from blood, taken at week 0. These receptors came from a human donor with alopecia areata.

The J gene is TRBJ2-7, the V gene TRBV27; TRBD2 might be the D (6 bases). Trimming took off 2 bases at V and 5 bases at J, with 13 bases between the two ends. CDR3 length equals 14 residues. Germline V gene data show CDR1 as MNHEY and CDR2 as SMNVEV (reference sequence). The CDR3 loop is CASSLNPAGNEQYF. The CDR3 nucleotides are TGTGCCAGCAGTTTAAACCCCGCGGGGAACGAGCAGTACTTC.

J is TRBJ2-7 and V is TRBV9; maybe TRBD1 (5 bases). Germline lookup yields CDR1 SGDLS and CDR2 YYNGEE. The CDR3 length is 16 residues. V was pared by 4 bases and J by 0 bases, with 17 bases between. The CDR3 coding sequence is TGTGCCAGCAGCACCTCTACAGGTGATAGCTCCTACGAGCAGTACTTC. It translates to CASSTSTGDSSYEQYF.

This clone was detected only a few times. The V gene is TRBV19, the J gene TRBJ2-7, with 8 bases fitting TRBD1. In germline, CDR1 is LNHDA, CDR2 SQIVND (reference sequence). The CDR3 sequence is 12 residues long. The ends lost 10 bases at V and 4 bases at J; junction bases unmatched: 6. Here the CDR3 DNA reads TGTGCCACCTCGGACAGGGTTTACGAGCAGTACTTC. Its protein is CATSDRVYEQYF.

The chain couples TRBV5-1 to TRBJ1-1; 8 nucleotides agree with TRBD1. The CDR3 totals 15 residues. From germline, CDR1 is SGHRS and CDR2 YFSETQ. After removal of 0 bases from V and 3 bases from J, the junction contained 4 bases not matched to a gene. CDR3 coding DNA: TGCGCCAGCAGCTTGGCCCAGGGGGCGGACACTGAAGCTTTCTTT. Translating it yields CASSLAQGADTEAFF. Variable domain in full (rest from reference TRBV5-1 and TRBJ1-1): KAGVTQTPRYLIKTRGQQVTLSCSPISGHRSVSWYQQTPGQGLQFLFEYFSETQRNKGNFPGRFSGRQFSNSRSEMNVSTLELGDSALYLCASSLAQGADTEAFFGQGTRLTVV.

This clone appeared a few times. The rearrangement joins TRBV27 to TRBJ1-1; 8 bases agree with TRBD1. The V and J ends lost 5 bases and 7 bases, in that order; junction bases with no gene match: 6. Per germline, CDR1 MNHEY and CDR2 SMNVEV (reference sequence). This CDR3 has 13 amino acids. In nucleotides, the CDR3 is TGTGCCAGCAGTACGACAGGGGACCGTGAAGCTTTCTTT. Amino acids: CASSTTGDREAFF.

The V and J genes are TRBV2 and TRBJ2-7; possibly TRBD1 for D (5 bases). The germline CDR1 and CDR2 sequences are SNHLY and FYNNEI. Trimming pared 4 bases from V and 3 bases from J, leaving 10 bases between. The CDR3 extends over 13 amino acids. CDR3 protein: CASSGGADYEQYF. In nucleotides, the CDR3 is TGTGCCAGCAGTGGTGGGGCAGACTACGAGCAGTACTTC. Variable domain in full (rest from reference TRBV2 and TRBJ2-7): EPEVTQTPSHQVTQMGQEVILRCVPISNHLYFYWYRQILGQKVEFLVSFYNNEISEKSEIFDDQFSVERPDGSNFTLKIRSTKLEDSAMYFCASSGGADYEQYFGPGTRLTVT.

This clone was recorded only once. CDR3 sequence reads: CASSPDREDQPQHF. The CDR3, as DNA: TGTGCCAGCTCACCCGACAGGGAAGATCAGCCCCAGCATTTT. The chain has TRBV18 and TRBJ1-5; TRBD1 agrees at 7 bases. The CDR3 covers 14 residues. CDR1 KGHSH and CDR2 LQKENI come from the germline V gene. Trimming removed 3 bases from V and 5 bases from J; junction bases left unmatched: 4.

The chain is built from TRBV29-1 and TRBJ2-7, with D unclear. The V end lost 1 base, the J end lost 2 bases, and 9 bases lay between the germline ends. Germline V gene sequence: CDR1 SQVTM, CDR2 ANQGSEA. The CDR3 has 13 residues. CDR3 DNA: TGCAGCGTTGAAGTGGTCGACACCTACGAGCAGTACTTC. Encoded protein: CSVEVVDTYEQYF.

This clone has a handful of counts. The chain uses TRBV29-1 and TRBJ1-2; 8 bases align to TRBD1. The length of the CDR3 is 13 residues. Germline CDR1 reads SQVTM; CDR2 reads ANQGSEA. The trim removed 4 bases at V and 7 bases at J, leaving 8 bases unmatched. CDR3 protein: CSVGPGQGGGYTF. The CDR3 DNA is TGCAGCGTTGGCCCCGGACAGGGTGGTGGCTACACCTTC.

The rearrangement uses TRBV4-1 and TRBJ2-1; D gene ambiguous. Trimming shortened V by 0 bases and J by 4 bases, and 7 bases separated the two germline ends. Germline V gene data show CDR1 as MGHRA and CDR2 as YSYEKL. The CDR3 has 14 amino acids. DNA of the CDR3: TGCGCCAGCAGCCAAGACTCTTTTTACAATGAGCAGTTCTTC. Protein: CASSQDSFYNEQFF.

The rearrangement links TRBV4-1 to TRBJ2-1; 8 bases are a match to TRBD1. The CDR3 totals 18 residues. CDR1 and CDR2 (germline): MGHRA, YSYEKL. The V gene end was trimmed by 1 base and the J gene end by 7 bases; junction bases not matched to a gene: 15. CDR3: CASSQVGGDRGSWNEQFF. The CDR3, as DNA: TGCGCCAGCAGCCAAGTGGGGGGAGACAGGGGAAGTTGGAATGAGCAGTTCTTC.

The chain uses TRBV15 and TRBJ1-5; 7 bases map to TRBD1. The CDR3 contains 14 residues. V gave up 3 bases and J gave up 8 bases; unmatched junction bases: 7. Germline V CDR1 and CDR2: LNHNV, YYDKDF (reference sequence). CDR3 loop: CATSRGGGEKPQHF. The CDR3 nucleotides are TGTGCCACCAGCAGGGGAGGGGGCGAAAAGCCCCAGCATTTT. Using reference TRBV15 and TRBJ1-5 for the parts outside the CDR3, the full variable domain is DAMVIQNPRYQVTQFGKPVTLSCSQTLNHNVMYWYQQKSSQAPKLLFHYYDKDFNNEADTPDNFQSRRPNTSFCFLDIRSPGLGDTAMYLCATSRGGGEKPQHFGDGTRLSIL.

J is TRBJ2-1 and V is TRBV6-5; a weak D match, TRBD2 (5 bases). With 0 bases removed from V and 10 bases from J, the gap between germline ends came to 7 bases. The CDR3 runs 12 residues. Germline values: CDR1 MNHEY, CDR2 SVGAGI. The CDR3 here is CASSYSASEQFF. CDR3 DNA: TGTGCCAGCAGTTACTCGGCTAGCGAGCAGTTCTTC.

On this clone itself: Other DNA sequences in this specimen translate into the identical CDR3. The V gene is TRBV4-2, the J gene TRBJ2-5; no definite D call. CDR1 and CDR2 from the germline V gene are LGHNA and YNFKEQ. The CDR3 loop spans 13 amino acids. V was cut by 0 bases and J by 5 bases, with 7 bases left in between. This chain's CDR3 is CASSQDPEETQYF. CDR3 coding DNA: TGTGCCAGCAGCCAAGACCCAGAGGAGACCCAGTACTTC.

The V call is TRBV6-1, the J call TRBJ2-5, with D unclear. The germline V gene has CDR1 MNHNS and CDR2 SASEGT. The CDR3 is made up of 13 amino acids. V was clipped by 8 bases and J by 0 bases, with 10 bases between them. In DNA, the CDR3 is TGTGCCAGCGGTGGATGGAACCAAGAGACCCAGTACTTC. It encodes CASGGWNQETQYF.

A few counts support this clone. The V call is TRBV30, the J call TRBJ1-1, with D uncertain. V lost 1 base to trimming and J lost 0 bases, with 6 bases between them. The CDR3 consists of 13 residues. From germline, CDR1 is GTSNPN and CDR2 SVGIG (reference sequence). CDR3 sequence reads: CAWSAALNTEAFF. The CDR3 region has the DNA TGTGCCTGGAGTGCCGCCTTGAACACTGAAGCTTTCTTT.

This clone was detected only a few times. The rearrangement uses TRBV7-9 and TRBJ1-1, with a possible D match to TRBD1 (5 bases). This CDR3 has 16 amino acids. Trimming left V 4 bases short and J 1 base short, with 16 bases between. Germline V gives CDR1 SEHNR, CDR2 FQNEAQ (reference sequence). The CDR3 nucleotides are TGTGCCAGCAGCTCGCCCGCAGGGTTCCGGAACACTGAAGCTTTCTTT. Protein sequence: CASSSPAGFRNTEAFF. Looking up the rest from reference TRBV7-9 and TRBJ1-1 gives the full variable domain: DTGVSQNPRHKITKRGQNVTFRCDPISEHNRLYWYRQTLGQGPEFLTYFQNEAQLEKSRLLSDRFSAERPKGSFSTLEIQRTEQGDSAMYLCASSSPAGFRNTEAFFGQGTRLTVV.

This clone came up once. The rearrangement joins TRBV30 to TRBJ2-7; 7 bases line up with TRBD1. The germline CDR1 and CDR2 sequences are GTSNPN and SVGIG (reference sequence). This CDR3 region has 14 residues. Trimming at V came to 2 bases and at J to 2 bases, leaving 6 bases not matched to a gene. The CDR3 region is CAWSQTGSTYEQYF. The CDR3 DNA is TGTGCCTGGAGTCAGACAGGGTCTACCTACGAGCAGTACTTC.

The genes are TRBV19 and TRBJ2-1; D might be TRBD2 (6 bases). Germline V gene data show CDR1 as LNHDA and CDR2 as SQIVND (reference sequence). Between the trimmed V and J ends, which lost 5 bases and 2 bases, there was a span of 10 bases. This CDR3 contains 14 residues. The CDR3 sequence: CASSLRETYNEQFF. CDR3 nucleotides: TGTGCCAGTAGTCTGCGGGAAACCTACAATGAGCAGTTCTTC.

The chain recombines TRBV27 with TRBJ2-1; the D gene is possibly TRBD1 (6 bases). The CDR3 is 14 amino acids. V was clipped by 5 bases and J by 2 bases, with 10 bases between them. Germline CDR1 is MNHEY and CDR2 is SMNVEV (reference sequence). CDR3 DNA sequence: TGTGCCAGCAGTACAGGGTGGCCCTACAATGAGCAGTTCTTC. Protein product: CASSTGWPYNEQFF.